The T cell receptor beta chain under discussion was sequenced for a study of T cells expressing NK-cell markers. Overall study context: It was sorted CD3+CD56+NKG2C+, CD3+CD56+NKG2C- and CD3+CD56-NKG2C+ T cells that supplied the TCR beta repertoires.

With UMIs, 5'RACE template switching was used to make TCR beta cDNA. TCRdb reanalyzed the 5' RACE reads and collapses them to one entry per CDR3 protein, without DNA. The sample totals 550,000 or so distinct CDR3 sequences. Concerning this clonotype: The antigen is not known.

The CDR3 runs to 16 residues. From germline, CDR1 is LNHNV and CDR2 YYDKDF (reference sequence). Study-level results: Researchers report these clonotypes also headed the CD3+CD56-NKG2C+ fraction in a few donors.

The TCR originated in a young man in good health. Material for sequencing was blood T cells: a sorted CD56 or NKG2C T cell subset, CD4+ or CD8+ T cells, or bulk PBMC T cells (not recorded which). The chain uses TRBV15 and TRBJ2-3; the D call from TCRdb, TRBD2, cannot be confirmed without DNA. The CDR3 is CATSRERSGGTDTQYF.